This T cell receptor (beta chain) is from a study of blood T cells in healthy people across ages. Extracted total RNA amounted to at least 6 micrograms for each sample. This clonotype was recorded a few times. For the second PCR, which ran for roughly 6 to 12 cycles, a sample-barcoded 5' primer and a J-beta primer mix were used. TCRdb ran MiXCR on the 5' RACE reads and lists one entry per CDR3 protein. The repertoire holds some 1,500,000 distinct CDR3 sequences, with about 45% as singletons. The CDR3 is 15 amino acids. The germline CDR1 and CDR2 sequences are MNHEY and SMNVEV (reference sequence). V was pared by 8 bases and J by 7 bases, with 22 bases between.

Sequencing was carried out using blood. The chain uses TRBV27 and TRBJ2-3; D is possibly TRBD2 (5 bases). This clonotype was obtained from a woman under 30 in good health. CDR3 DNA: TGTGCCAGCGGCCAAGGCGGTAGCGAATGGTATACGCAGTATTTT. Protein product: CASGQGGSEWYTQYF.